This entry describes one TCR beta chain. Its antigen remains unknown. The same CDR3 is also encoded by other DNA sequences in this sample. These data originate in a study of shared clonotypes between healthy human individuals. General study points: Shared clonotypes: about 4.6% naive CD4, around 3.7% naive CD8, under 2.5% memory CD4, 0.4% memory CD8.

At a deep level, the assay was run. Assay: immunoSEQ multiplex PCR; the TCRdb copy retains only in-frame clones and omits some. The sample lists roughly 1,000,000 clones; about 80% were seen once. V lost 4 bases and J 1 base, leaving 9 bases between the germline ends. Germline V gene lookup returns CDR1 SGHTA and CDR2 FQGTGA. This CDR3 region has 14 residues. This clonotype was obtained from a man aged 18 to 35 in good health. Some clones in this sample may be carry-over from other donors' samples. The sequenced sample was memory CD4+ T cells from PBMCs. Subset meaning: CD45RA-negative fraction. The chain uses TRBV7-3 and TRBJ2-3, with D tentatively TRBD2 (5 bases). CDR3 sequence: CASSSGLGTDTQYF. Here the CDR3 DNA reads TGTGCCAGCAGCTCGGGGTTAGGCACAGATACGCAGTATTTT.